Shown below are 21 T cell receptor beta chains from a single sample sequenced in a study of Ad26.COV2.S vaccination and SARS-CoV-2 variants (dated by TCRdb to about 2021). The label giving this sample's treatment or condition can be read as: about 20 received Ad26.COV2.S at low or high dose, single or two shots; five or six received placebo; per-sample allocation not given. Repertoires of vaccine and placebo recipients were sequenced from samples taken on day 63 after the first injection. The library came from the immunoSEQ multiplex PCR assay. TCRdb mirrors the immuneACCESS table, restricted to in-frame sequences. Some clones are absent from its copies; in checked studies, under half trace to an unresolved V gene, and the reason for the others is unknown. This sample is represented by some 240,000 clones; 87% of them were singletons. The ten largest make up 2.9% of the sample. The material was peripheral blood, obtained in a trial of Ad26.COV2.S vaccine versus placebo. The receptors stem from a person aged 18-60 years who received the Ad26.COV2.S COVID-19 vaccine or a placebo.

The genes are TRBV27 and TRBJ2-1; D not certain. The CDR3 spans 14 residues. Per germline, CDR1 MNHEY and CDR2 SMNVEV (reference sequence). With 6 bases removed from V and 0 bases from J, the gap between germline ends came to 9 bases. The CDR3: CASRVSSSYNEQFF. CDR3 DNA sequence: TGTGCCAGCAGGGTATCTAGCTCCTACAATGAGCAGTTCTTC.

The chain employs TRBV18 and TRBJ2-3; D is ambiguous. CDR3 length: 12 amino acids. CDR1 and CDR2 from the germline V gene are KGHSH and LQKENI. V gave up 4 bases and J gave up 4 bases, with 6 bases separating them. DNA for the CDR3: TGTGCCAGCTCACAACTGCCAGATACGCAGTATTTT. Translated: CASSQLPDTQYF.

The chain's CDR3 is CASSLAVTSGRAGTGELFF. The CDR3 DNA sequence: TGTGCCAGCAGCTTAGCGGTGACTAGCGGGAGGGCGGGCACCGGGGAGCTGTTTTTT. The chain carries TRBV7-2 and TRBJ2-2, with 14 bases aligning to TRBD2. CDR3 size: 19 residues. CDR1 and CDR2 from the germline V gene are SGHTA and FQGNSA. V lost 0 bases, J lost 4 bases, and 7 bases stayed unmatched. Full variable domain (outside the CDR3, taken from reference TRBV7-2 and TRBJ2-2): GAGVSQSPSNKVTEKGKDVELRCDPISGHTALYWYRQSLGQGLEFLIYFQGNSAPDKSGLPSDRFSAERTGGSVSTLTIQRTQQEDSAVYLCASSLAVTSGRAGTGELFFGEGSRLTVL.

Here the CDR3 DNA reads TGTGCCAGCAGCTTTACAGCGGGAGGGTCCTACGAGCAGTACGTC. It is translated as CASSFTAGGSYEQYV. The J gene is TRBJ2-7, the V gene TRBV14; 10 bases are shared with TRBD2. The CDR3 covers 15 residues. V shed 5 bases and J 1 base; nucleotides not matched to a gene: 5. Germline values: CDR1 SGHDN, CDR2 FVKESK.

The chain uses TRBV30 and TRBJ2-4; 7 nucleotides align to TRBD2. The J segment lost 6 bases and the V segment lost 0 bases, leaving 2 bases of the junction unmatched. This CDR3 is 13 amino acids long. Germline-derived CDR1 and CDR2 are GTSNPN and SVGIG (reference sequence). The chain's CDR3 is CAWSVRGVNIQYF. CDR3 in DNA: TGTGCCTGGAGTGTACGGGGGGTAAACATTCAGTACTTC.

This clone turned up a few times. This chain connects TRBV11-2 to TRBJ1-2; D is possibly TRBD1 (5 bases). Trimming pared 5 bases from V and 2 bases from J, leaving 15 bases between. The CDR3 extends over 15 amino acids. In germline, CDR1 is SGHAT, CDR2 FQNNGV. CDR3 DNA: TGTGCCAGCAGCACTTCCAGGGTTCGAAACTATGGCTACACCTTC. Protein: CASSTSRVRNYGYTF.

J is TRBJ1-2 and V is TRBV7-6; D unclear. Germline V lookup: CDR1 SGHVS, CDR2 FNYEAQ. V was cut by 0 bases and J by 3 bases, with 11 bases left in between. This CDR3 spans 15 amino acids. The CDR3 coding sequence is TGTGCCAGCAGCTTAGCAAAGTCAGTTCACTATGGCTACACCTTC. Amino acids: CASSLAKSVHYGYTF.

This clone was counted once. The rearrangement uses TRBV5-6 and TRBJ2-5; D is unresolved. The CDR3 is 12 residues long. Between the trimmed V and J ends, which lost 4 bases and 7 bases, there was a span of 11 bases. In germline, CDR1 is SGHDT, CDR2 YYEEEE. CDR3 sequence reads: CASSPGSATQYF. In nucleotides, the CDR3 is TGTGCCAGCAGCCCCGGCAGCGCGACCCAGTACTTC.

The chain joins TRBV5-6 to TRBJ1-3; D is unclear. CDR1 is SGHDT and CDR2 is YYEEEE in the germline V gene. The CDR3 has 16 amino acids. The V gene lost 2 bases and the J gene lost 0 bases, with 12 bases spanning the gap. The CDR3 loop is CASSFRSSVSGNTIYF. CDR3 nucleotide sequence: TGTGCCAGCAGCTTTAGGAGTTCCGTCTCTGGAAACACCATATATTTT.

The chain is built from TRBV20-1 and TRBJ2-1; D is undetermined. The CDR3 is made up of 11 amino acids. CDR1 and CDR2 from the germline V gene are DFQATT and SNEGSKA (reference sequence). Trimming shortened V by 6 bases and J by 6 bases, and 9 bases separated the two germline ends. The CDR3, as DNA: TGCAGTGCGACCGCCCGCAATGAGCAGTTCTTC. Translating it yields CSATARNEQFF.

The chain employs TRBV7-8 and TRBJ2-1; D is undetermined. The CDR3 is made up of 16 amino acids. CDR1 and CDR2 (germline): SGHVS, FQNEAQ. V was shortened by 0 bases and J by 7 bases, with 16 bases between the two germline ends. The chain's CDR3 is CASSLALRANKNEQFF. DNA for the CDR3: TGTGCCAGCAGCTTAGCCCTCCGGGCCAATAAGAATGAGCAGTTCTTC.

The CDR3: CASSWGITGELFF. Written as DNA, the CDR3 is TGTGCCAGCAGCTGGGGGATCACCGGGGAGCTGTTTTTT. This chain connects TRBV5-5 to TRBJ2-2, with D perhaps given as TRBD1 or TRBD2 (5 bases each). CDR3 length: 13 amino acids. Trimming stripped 3 bases from V and 4 bases from J, with 7 bases between. Germline lookup yields CDR1 SGHKS and CDR2 YYEKEE (reference sequence).

The chain links TRBV7-9 to TRBJ2-5; D not certain. CDR1 and CDR2 from the germline V gene are SEHNR and FQNEAQ (reference sequence). V gave up 5 bases and J gave up 5 bases, with 18 bases separating them. The CDR3 runs to 15 residues. DNA of the CDR3: TGTGCCAGCAGCGGACGGACGGCCGCCTTGGAGACCCAGTACTTC. The encoded protein is CASSGRTAALETQYF.

The V call is TRBV21-1, the J call TRBJ2-7. TRBV21-1 is a pseudogene. This CDR3 spans 17 amino acids. CDR3 bases: TGTGCCAGCAGCAAAGTCGCGAGAGACCCTTCAACCTACGAGCAGTACGTC. Translation gives CASSKVARDPSTYEQYV.

The chain combines TRBV15 with TRBJ2-3; no clear D. The V and J ends lost 0 bases and 3 bases respectively, with 16 bases between them. The CDR3 totals 17 residues. Germline-derived CDR1 and CDR2 are LNHNV and YYDKDF (reference sequence). CDR3 sequence: CATSRDGSTRSTDTQYF. The CDR3 region has the DNA TGTGCCACCAGCAGAGATGGTTCGACAAGAAGTACAGATACGCAGTATTTT.

The count of this clone is one. The J gene is TRBJ1-4, the V gene TRBV29-1, with 9 bases that match TRBD1. CDR3 length: 13 residues. CDR1 and CDR2 (germline): SQVTM, ANQGSEA. Trimming cost V 6 bases and J 7 bases; bases outside gene matches: 6. The CDR3 here is CSVHRGQGEKLFF. The CDR3 nucleotides read TGCAGCGTACACAGGGGGCAAGGTGAAAAACTGTTTTTT. Variable domain in full (rest from reference TRBV29-1 and TRBJ1-4): SAVISQKPSRDICQRGTSLTIQCQVDSQVTMMFWYRQQPGQSLTLIATANQGSEATYESGFVIDKFPISRPNLTFSTLTVSNMSPEDSSIYLCSVHRGQGEKLFFGSGTQLSVL.

This clone was seen once. The rearrangement links TRBV9 to TRBJ2-4; possible D gene TRBD2, 6 bases. V was pared by 4 bases and J by 7 bases, with 12 bases between. The CDR3 extends over 13 amino acids. The germline V gene has CDR1 SGDLS and CDR2 YYNGEE. The CDR3 loop reads CASSPGTRNIQYF. The CDR3 DNA sequence: TGTGCCAGCAGCCCAGGGACTCGGAACATTCAGTACTTC.

The V and J genes are TRBV11-2 and TRBJ2-7; D is perhaps TRBD2 (6 bases). V gave up 4 bases and J gave up 7 bases, with 17 bases separating them. The CDR3 is made up of 14 amino acids. Germline assignment: CDR1 SGHAT and CDR2 FQNNGV. This chain's CDR3 is CASSWTTGAGEQYV. The CDR3, as DNA: TGTGCCAGCAGCTGGACTACCGGGGCAGGGGAGCAGTACGTC.

This clone is a singleton in its sample. The rearrangement uses TRBV5-1 and TRBJ2-2; D may match TRBD1 or TRBD2 (5 bases each). CDR3 length equals 16 residues. V dropped 2 bases and J dropped 0 bases, with 11 bases sitting between them. Germline V gene sequence: CDR1 SGHRS, CDR2 YFSETQ. CDR3 sequence (DNA): TGCGCCAGCAGCTTCCGGGACGCCGCGAACACCGGGGAGCTGTTTTTT. It codes for CASSFRDAANTGELFF.

J is TRBJ2-7 and V is TRBV5-1, with TRBD2 as a possible D gene (5 bases). Germline V lookup: CDR1 SGHRS, CDR2 YFSETQ. Trimming stripped 0 bases from V and 3 bases from J, with 16 bases between. The length of the CDR3 is 16 residues. This chain's CDR3 is CASSLVSGRGIYEQYV. The CDR3 bases are TGCGCCAGCAGCTTGGTATCCGGAAGAGGGATCTACGAGCAGTACGTC.

The chain carries TRBV6-2 or TRBV6-3 and TRBJ1-1; 7 bases fit TRBD1. This CDR3 is built from 15 residues. V lost 5 bases, J lost 0 bases, and 6 bases stayed unmatched. From germline, CDR1 is MNHEY and CDR2 SVGEGT. The CDR3 region is CASSHPDRMNTEAFF. The DNA for the CDR3 is TGTGCCAGCAGTCACCCGGACAGGATGAACACTGAAGCTTTCTTT.